This T cell receptor beta chain was identified during a study of tumour-infiltrating T cells in Burkitt lymphoma. Study information: Survival, overall and progression-free, tracked with productive clonality.

This table comes from immunoSEQ multiplex PCR, and its TCRdb copy is limited to in-frame clones, with some not included. Of 3,500 to 4,500 clones in the sample, under 90% were seen once. V was clipped by 0 bases and J by 3 bases, with 14 bases between them. This CDR3 has 16 residues. Germline values: CDR1 SGHDN, CDR2 FVKESK. This clone was observed a few times. Material for sequencing was tumor tissue. The chain combines TRBV14 with TRBJ1-1; D is ambiguous. The clonotype originates from a human donor with diffuse large B-cell lymphoma. Some clones in this sample may be carry-over from other donors' samples. The CDR3 spells CASSQDNRAEYTEAFF. The CDR3 DNA follows: TGTGCCAGCAGCCAAGATAATCGGGCAGAATACACTGAAGCTTTCTTT.